Presented here are 10 T cell receptor beta chains from one specimen sequenced in a study of cytomegalovirus exposure and HLA in healthy donors. Assay used: immunoSEQ multiplex PCR; TCRdb lists only in-frame clones, some missing. The sample consists of fewer than 200,000 clones, less than 90% of them appearing once. The sample was PBMCs. The receptors originated from a young woman in good health and CMV-seronegative.

V and J are TRBV2 and TRBJ1-1, with TRBD1 matching 8 bases. The trim removed 9 bases at V and 10 bases at J, leaving 7 bases unmatched. There are 11 residues in the CDR3. CDR1 and CDR2 (germline): SNHLY, FYNNEI. The CDR3 DNA follows: TGTGCCAGTGGACAGGGAAGATCAGCTTTCTTT. Translated, it gives CASGQGRSAFF.

The chain recombines TRBV2 with TRBJ2-6; 7 bases line up with TRBD2. CDR1 and CDR2 (germline): SNHLY, FYNNEI. V lost 3 bases and J lost 0; bases outside the gene matches: 2. The CDR3 loop spans 16 amino acids. The CDR3 region is CASSEWGGSGANVLTF. The CDR3 region has the DNA TGTGCCAGCAGTGAGTGGGGGGGCTCTGGGGCCAACGTCCTGACTTTC.

The V gene is TRBV6-5, the J gene TRBJ2-2; possibly TRBD1 for D (6 bases). Germline V gene sequence: CDR1 MNHEY, CDR2 SVGAGI. Between the trimmed V and J ends, which lost 6 bases and 8 bases, there was a span of 13 bases. This CDR3 spans 13 amino acids. The CDR3 nucleotides read TGTGCCAGCAGCCCCCAGGGGCGTGGGGAGCTGTTTTTT. Encoded protein: CASSPQGRGELFF.

This chain links TRBV10-3 with TRBJ1-5, with D perhaps matching TRBD1 (6 bases). Per the germline V gene, CDR1 is ENHRY and CDR2 is SYGVKD. With 8 bases removed from V and 4 bases from J, the gap between germline ends came to 15 bases. This CDR3 has 14 residues. The CDR3 is CAIRDTGLNQPQHF. The CDR3 nucleotides are TGTGCCATCCGGGACACCGGATTAAATCAGCCCCAGCATTTT.

The CDR3 coding sequence is TGTGCCAGCAGTTTAAAGGGACGTAGGAGGGGAGAGACCCAGTACTTC. This gives the protein CASSLKGRRRGETQYF. This chain connects TRBV28 to TRBJ2-5; D is possibly TRBD2 (6 bases). This CDR3 spans 16 amino acids. Germline-derived CDR1 and CDR2 are MDHEN and SYDVKM. V lost 2 bases, J lost 4 bases, and 17 bases lay in between.

The V and J genes are TRBV7-9 and TRBJ1-1, with 9 bases fitting TRBD1. V lost 3 bases, J lost 2 bases, and 10 bases stayed unmatched. The CDR3 length is 17 residues. The germline V gene encodes CDR1 SEHNR and CDR2 FQNEAQ (reference sequence). The CDR3 protein is CASSFEGHRGLNTEAFF. CDR3 coding DNA: TGTGCCAGCAGCTTTGAGGGGCACAGGGGGCTTAACACTGAAGCTTTCTTT. The variable domain in full, with the rest retrieved from reference TRBV7-9 and TRBJ1-1, is DTGVSQNPRHKITKRGQNVTFRCDPISEHNRLYWYRQTLGQGPEFLTYFQNEAQLEKSRLLSDRFSAERPKGSFSTLEIQRTEQGDSAMYLCASSFEGHRGLNTEAFFGQGTRLTVV.

V usage is TRBV27 and J usage is TRBJ2-1, with a tentative D call TRBD2 (5 bases). The V end was cut by 6 bases, the J end by 5 bases, with 14 bases between. CDR1 is MNHEY, CDR2 SMNVEV, per germline (reference sequence). The CDR3 totals 14 residues. CDR3 protein: CASSLLGGDNEQFF. The DNA of the CDR3 is TGTGCCAGCAGCCTTCTAGGAGGTGACAATGAGCAGTTCTTC.

The V call is TRBV2, the J call TRBJ2-7; 11 bases fit TRBD2. The V gene end was trimmed by 5 bases and the J gene end by 1 base; junction bases not matched to a gene: 7. The CDR3 runs 16 residues. Looked up from germline, CDR1 is SNHLY and CDR2 is FYNNEI. CDR3 residues: CASSPSGTSGSYEQYF. CDR3 coding DNA: TGTGCCAGCAGTCCCTCCGGGACTAGCGGATCCTACGAGCAGTACTTC. The entire variable domain, with the rest obtained from reference TRBV2 and TRBJ2-7, is as follows: EPEVTQTPSHQVTQMGQEVILRCVPISNHLYFYWYRQILGQKVEFLVSFYNNEISEKSEIFDDQFSVERPDGSNFTLKIRSTKLEDSAMYFCASSPSGTSGSYEQYFGPGTRLTVT.

The CDR3 DNA reads TGTGCCAGCAGCTTAGCGGGTGGACAGGACTACTTC. Residues: CASSLAGGQDYF. The chain employs TRBV7-9 and TRBJ2-5, with TRBD1 matching 7 bases. In germline, CDR1 is SEHNR, CDR2 FQNEAQ (reference sequence). J gave up 14 bases and V 0 bases, and 6 bases lay outside the gene matches. The CDR3 has 12 residues.

This clone was found once. The chain employs TRBV2 and TRBJ2-7; TRBD1 aligns across 8 bases. Trimming at V came to 6 bases and at J to 0 bases, leaving 10 bases not matched to a gene. The germline CDR1 and CDR2 sequences are SNHLY and FYNNEI. This CDR3 has 16 residues. The DNA for the CDR3 is TGTGCCAGCAGCGACTTGGACAGGGCCCCCTCCTACGAGCAGTACTTC. Translated: CASSDLDRAPSYEQYF.